These T cell receptor beta chains were read from a single sample in a study of blood T cell repertoires in COVID-19. This table comes from immunoSEQ multiplex PCR, and its TCRdb copy is limited to in-frame clones, with some not included. The repertoire holds fewer than 350,000 clones, 85% seen once, with approximately 1.9% in the top ten. The sample taken for sequencing was PBMCs or T cells enriched from blood (not recorded which). The receptors stem from a woman in her thirties who had been exposed to COVID-19. The CDR3 runs from the conserved cysteine through the conserved F or W. A D gene is named only where the DNA matches it firmly. The size entry is marked missing in some rows and otherwise reads once, few, many or a size class.

v_gene: TRBV11-2; abundance: .; d_gene: .; j_gene: TRBJ2-3; CDR3aa: CASSLVPGGTDTQYF; CDR3nt: TGTGCCAGCAGCTTAGTCCCGGGTGGCACAGATACGCAGTATTTT
v_gene: TRBV7-8; abundance: .; d_gene: TRBD1; j_gene: TRBJ1-5; CDR3aa: CASSKGQGMDQPQHF; CDR3nt: TGTGCCAGCAGCAAGGGACAGGGAATGGATCAGCCCCAGCATTTT
v_gene: TRBV19; abundance: .; d_gene: TRBD1; j_gene: TRBJ1-5; CDR3aa: CASSIDSFGGQGINQPQHF; CDR3nt: TGTGCCAGTAGTATAGATTCCTTTGGGGGACAGGGGATCAATCAGCCCCAGCATTTT
v_gene: TRBV7-3; abundance: .; d_gene: TRBD1; j_gene: TRBJ1-1; CDR3aa: CASSLGTGITEAFF; CDR3nt: TGTGCCAGCAGCCTCGGGACAGGGATCACTGAAGCTTTCTTT
v_gene: TRBV7-3; abundance: .; d_gene: TRBD1; j_gene: TRBJ1-6; CDR3aa: CASSSTGDPSPLHF; CDR3nt: TGTGCCAGCAGCTCGACAGGGGACCCTTCACCCCTCCACTTT
v_gene: TRBV29-1; abundance: .; d_gene: TRBD2; j_gene: TRBJ2-1; CDR3aa: CSALPGLTYEQFF; CDR3nt: TGCAGCGCACTCCCGGGACTAACTTATGAGCAGTTCTTC
v_gene: TRBV28; abundance: .; d_gene: TRBD1; j_gene: TRBJ1-5; CDR3aa: CASTFGTEDQPQHF; CDR3nt: TGTGCCAGCACCTTTGGGACAGAGGATCAGCCCCAGCATTTT
v_gene: TRBV2; abundance: .; d_gene: .; j_gene: TRBJ1-2; CDR3aa: CASLVGAGSFGYTF; CDR3nt: TGTGCCAGCCTCGTTGGTGCAGGGTCCTTCGGCTACACCTTC
v_gene: TRBV5-6; abundance: .; d_gene: TRBD2; j_gene: TRBJ2-1; CDR3aa: CASSFGSAGEYSEQFF; CDR3nt: TGTGCCAGCAGCTTCGGTTCAGCGGGAGAGTACAGTGAGCAGTTCTTC
v_gene: TRBV30; abundance: .; d_gene: .; j_gene: TRBJ1-4; CDR3aa: CAWEPGATNEKLFF; CDR3nt: TGTGCCTGGGAGCCCGGAGCAACTAATGAAAAACTGTTTTTT
v_gene: TRBV29-1; abundance: .; d_gene: .; j_gene: TRBJ1-3; CDR3aa: CSVDRTNSGNTIYF; CDR3nt: TGCAGCGTTGACCGGACTAACTCTGGAAACACCATATATTTT
v_gene: TRBV4-1; abundance: .; d_gene: .; j_gene: TRBJ2-1; CDR3aa: CASSQRGEQFF; CDR3nt: TGCGCCAGCAGCCAACGCGGTGAGCAGTTCTTC
v_gene: TRBV5-1; abundance: .; d_gene: .; j_gene: TRBJ2-2; CDR3aa: CASSSGGGLTGELFF; CDR3nt: TGCGCCAGCAGCTCGGGAGGGGGCTTAACCGGGGAGCTGTTTTTT
v_gene: TRBV7-2; abundance: few; d_gene: .; j_gene: TRBJ1-2; CDR3aa: CASSLTKNYGYTF; CDR3nt: TGTGCCAGCAGCTTGACAAAGAACTATGGCTACACCTTC
v_gene: TRBV27; abundance: .; d_gene: TRBD1; j_gene: TRBJ2-7; CDR3aa: CASGRSGQGYEQYF; CDR3nt: TGTGCCAGCGGAAGGAGTGGACAGGGGTACGAGCAGTACTTC
v_gene: TRBV19; abundance: .; d_gene: .; j_gene: TRBJ1-5; CDR3aa: CASSIQMSAQHF; CDR3nt: TGTGCCAGTAGTATCCAGATGAGCGCCCAGCATTTT
v_gene: TRBV21-1; abundance: .; d_gene: .; j_gene: TRBJ1-4; CDR3aa: CASSKRRQAGGHLAEKLFF; CDR3nt: TGTGCCAGCAGCAAAAGGCGGCAGGCAGGGGGCCACCTAGCTGAAAAACTGTTTTTT
v_gene: TRBV2; abundance: .; d_gene: .; j_gene: TRBJ2-7; CDR3aa: CASSDREESEQYF; CDR3nt: TGTGCCAGCAGTGACAGGGAGGAAAGCGAGCAGTACTTC
v_gene: TRBV10-3; abundance: .; d_gene: TRBD1; j_gene: TRBJ2-7; CDR3aa: CAINPTGSSYEQYF; CDR3nt: TGTGCCATCAACCCGACAGGGAGCTCCTACGAGCAGTACTTC
v_gene: TRBV30; abundance: .; d_gene: TRBD1; j_gene: TRBJ2-1; CDR3aa: CAWTLQGVSYNEQFF; CDR3nt: TGTGCCTGGACACTACAGGGGGTCTCCTACAATGAGCAGTTCTTC
v_gene: TRBV7-8; abundance: .; d_gene: .; j_gene: TRBJ1-5; CDR3aa: CASSPNGGGNQPQHF; CDR3nt: TGTGCCAGCAGCCCAAATGGGGGGGGGAATCAGCCCCAGCATTTT
v_gene: TRBV18; abundance: .; d_gene: TRBD1; j_gene: TRBJ2-2; CDR3aa: CASSPYMPGGIGELFF; CDR3nt: TGTGCCAGCTCACCATACATGCCAGGGGGCATCGGGGAGCTGTTTTTT
v_gene: TRBV11-1; abundance: once; d_gene: TRBD1; j_gene: TRBJ2-2; CDR3aa: CASSRDSLMELFF; CDR3nt: TGTGCCAGCAGTAGGGACAGCCTGATGGAGCTGTTTTTT
v_gene: TRBV7-7; abundance: .; d_gene: .; j_gene: TRBJ2-1; CDR3aa: CASSPDLITTNEQFF; CDR3nt: TGTGCTAGCAGCCCCGATTTGATTACCACTAATGAGCAGTTCTTC
v_gene: TRBV4-2; abundance: .; d_gene: TRBD1; j_gene: TRBJ1-2; CDR3aa: CASSQVGGGASYGYTF; CDR3nt: TGTGCCAGCAGCCAAGTCGGAGGGGGCGCAAGCTATGGCTACACCTTC
v_gene: TRBV6-1; abundance: .; d_gene: .; j_gene: TRBJ1-4; CDR3aa: CASSDPGHDEKLFF; CDR3nt: TGTGCCAGCAGTGACCCCGGACACGATGAAAAACTGTTTTTT
v_gene: TRBV28; abundance: .; d_gene: .; j_gene: TRBJ2-5; CDR3aa: CASSPEGLESGRETQYF; CDR3nt: TGTGCCAGCAGTCCCGAGGGGTTAGAGTCGGGGAGGGAGACCCAGTACTTC
v_gene: TRBV30; abundance: .; d_gene: .; j_gene: TRBJ1-1; CDR3aa: CAWGTGIVTEAFF; CDR3nt: TGTGCCTGGGGAACAGGGATTGTGACTGAAGCTTTCTTT
v_gene: TRBV19; abundance: .; d_gene: TRBD2; j_gene: TRBJ2-2; CDR3aa: CASERKRTSGGTGELFF; CDR3nt: TGTGCCAGCGAACGAAAACGGACAAGCGGGGGTACCGGGGAGCTGTTTTTT
v_gene: TRBV2; abundance: .; d_gene: TRBD2; j_gene: TRBJ2-7; CDR3aa: CASRSGTSSEQYF; CDR3nt: TGTGCCAGCAGGAGCGGGACTAGCAGCGAGCAGTACTTC
v_gene: TRBV7-8; abundance: .; d_gene: .; j_gene: TRBJ2-7; CDR3aa: CASRSGEGEQYF; CDR3nt: TGTGCCAGCAGATCAGGAGAGGGCGAGCAGTACTTC
v_gene: TRBV6-5; abundance: .; d_gene: .; j_gene: TRBJ1-1; CDR3aa: CASTSGGEDTEAFF; CDR3nt: TGTGCCAGCACCTCGGGAGGGGAGGACACTGAAGCTTTCTTT
v_gene: TRBV30; abundance: few; d_gene: .; j_gene: TRBJ1-1; CDR3aa: CAWSVTGRESEAFF; CDR3nt: TGTGCCTGGAGTGTAACAGGGAGAGAATCTGAAGCTTTCTTT
v_gene: TRBV9; abundance: .; d_gene: TRBD1; j_gene: TRBJ1-1; CDR3aa: CASSVTGVTEAFF; CDR3nt: TGTGCCAGCAGCGTAACAGGGGTGACTGAAGCTTTCTTT
v_gene: TRBV7-3; abundance: .; d_gene: TRBD2; j_gene: TRBJ2-3; CDR3aa: CASSGLGLAGSQFSTDTQYF; CDR3nt: TGTGCCAGCAGCGGCCTAGGACTAGCGGGGTCCCAATTTAGCACAGATACGCAGTATTTT
v_gene: TRBV5-1; abundance: few; d_gene: .; j_gene: TRBJ1-4; CDR3aa: CASSSRTQGNNEKLFF; CDR3nt: TGCGCCAGCAGCTCCCGAACGCAGGGGAATAATGAAAAACTGTTTTTT
v_gene: TRBV11-2; abundance: .; d_gene: .; j_gene: TRBJ1-1; CDR3aa: CASSFTGIAEAFF; CDR3nt: TGTGCCAGCAGCTTCACAGGGATCGCTGAAGCTTTCTTT
v_gene: TRBV10-3; abundance: .; d_gene: TRBD2; j_gene: TRBJ2-1; CDR3aa: CAIRGSSGRYNEQFF; CDR3nt: TGTGCCATCAGGGGTTCTAGCGGGCGCTACAATGAGCAGTTCTTC
v_gene: TRBV30; abundance: once; d_gene: .; j_gene: TRBJ1-4; CDR3aa: CAWSVQEGWEKLFF; CDR3nt: TGTGCCTGGAGTGTACAGGAGGGCTGGGAAAAACTGTTTTTT
v_gene: TRBV5-1; abundance: .; d_gene: .; j_gene: TRBJ2-6; CDR3aa: CASSLVEVSGANVLTF; CDR3nt: TGCGCCAGCAGCTTGGTCGAGGTGTCTGGGGCCAACGTCCTGACTTTC